The clone carrying this TCR beta chain has more than one count but fewer than ten. This CDR3 region has 15 residues. Germline V CDR1 and CDR2: SGDLS, YYNGEE. Between the trimmed V and J ends, which lost 0 bases and 2 bases, there was a span of 12 bases. The record originates from a study of blood T cell repertoires in COVID-19. The data were produced by immunoSEQ multiplex PCR, yet TCRdb's version contains in-frame clones alone and is incomplete. The table lists fewer than 45,000 clones, over 90% of them singletons. Input material: peripheral blood. This TCR derives from a human donor in a cohort sampled during active COVID-19. The chain couples TRBV9 to TRBJ2-7; possible D gene TRBD2, 5 bases. The chain's CDR3 is CASSVAPGFTYEQYF. The CDR3 DNA is TGTGCCAGCAGCGTAGCCCCGGGGTTTACCTACGAGCAGTACTTC.